Listed below are T cell receptor beta chains from one sample, sequenced in a study of identifying expanded T cells in peripheral blood. Using immunoSEQ multiplex PCR, the repertoire was profiled, and TCRdb retains in-frame clones only, with some absent. The table records some 72,000 clones, roughly 90% of them present only once. The sequenced material came from blood. The receptors here all came from a person aged 18 to 70 in good health. Both conserved end residues are part of each CDR3. A D gene is named only where the DNA matches it firmly. The size field is filled for only some rows; it gives once, few, many or a size class.

CDR3	DNA	V	J	D	size
CASSFGSRYEQYF	TGTGCCAGCAGTTTTGGAAGCCGTTACGAGCAGTACTTC	TRBV27	TRBJ2-7	-	-
CASSFGGFYGYTF	TGTGCCAGCAGCTTTGGCGGATTCTATGGCTACACCTTC	TRBV7-2	TRBJ1-2	-	-
CAWSRQGDPTDTQYF	TGTGCCTGGAGTCGACAGGGGGACCCCACAGATACGCAGTATTTT	TRBV30	TRBJ2-3	TRBD1	-
CASLQDGGEVYTQYF	TGTGCCAGCCTCCAGGATGGGGGAGAAGTATATACGCAGTATTTT	TRBV2	TRBJ2-3	-	-
CASRQESGELFF	TGTGCCAGCAGACAGGAATCCGGGGAGCTGTTTTTT	TRBV6-6	TRBJ2-2	-	-
CASSQDMNTEAFF	TGCGCCAGCAGCCAAGATATGAACACTGAAGCTTTCTTT	TRBV4-1	TRBJ1-1	-	-
CASSAGQGVNYGYTF	TGTGCCAGCAGTGCCGGACAGGGGGTTAACTATGGCTACACCTTC	TRBV6-1	TRBJ1-2	TRBD1	-
CASSPRGNTGELFF	TGTGCCAGCAGCCCCCGAGGGAACACCGGGGAGCTGTTTTTT	TRBV7-2	TRBJ2-2	-	-
CASTPSSDEQYF	TGTGCCAGCACCCCTTCTTCAGACGAGCAGTACTTC	TRBV5-5	TRBJ2-7	-	few
CASSNGDYGYTF	TGTGCCAGCAGTAACGGGGACTATGGCTACACCTTC	TRBV6-5	TRBJ1-2	-	-
CASGPRDADYEQYF	TGTGCTAGTGGACCCCGGGACGCGGACTACGAGCAGTACTTC	TRBV12-5	TRBJ2-7	-	-
CAWSLQGADTQYF	TGTGCCTGGAGTCTTCAGGGAGCAGATACGCAGTATTTT	TRBV30	TRBJ2-3	-	-
CASSRSQVETQYF	TGTGCCAGCAGCCGCAGTCAGGTTGAAACGCAGTATTTT	TRBV7-3	TRBJ2-3	-	-
CASSSLDQETQYF	TGTGCCAGCAGCTCCCTAGACCAAGAGACCCAGTACTTC	TRBV9	TRBJ2-5	-	once
CASDSSGNTIYF	TGTGCCAGCGACAGCTCTGGAAACACCATATATTTT	TRBV2	TRBJ1-3	-	few
CASSPPGGGEQYF	TGTGCCAGCAGTCCCCCCGGAGGAGGCGAGCAGTACTTC	TRBV27	TRBJ2-7	-	-
CASSVGGLSYEQYF	TGTGCCAGCAGTGTTGGGGGTCTCTCCTACGAGCAGTACTTC	TRBV6-1	TRBJ2-7	-	-
CASSLRQGSNQPQHF	TGTGCCAGCAGTTTACGGCAGGGGAGCAATCAGCCCCAGCATTTT	TRBV27	TRBJ1-5	-	few
CASSHPTGDLPYEQYF	TGTGCCAGCAGCCACCCCACAGGGGACTTACCCTACGAGCAGTACTTC	TRBV14	TRBJ2-7	-	-
CASSDGWDTQYF	TGTGCCAGCAGTGATGGGTGGGATACGCAGTATTTT	TRBV2	TRBJ2-3	-	-
CASSLGTRDYGYTF	TGTGCCAGCAGCCTTGGGACACGGGACTATGGCTACACCTTC	TRBV21-1	TRBJ1-2	-	-
CASRSGTQNEQYF	TGTGCCAGCAGATCCGGGACACAAAACGAGCAGTACTTC	TRBV6-5	TRBJ2-7	-	-
CATTASGRSTDTQYF	TGTGCCACTACCGCTAGCGGGCGGAGCACAGATACGCAGTATTTT	TRBV6-6	TRBJ2-3	TRBD2	-
CASSQQGNQPQHF	TGTGCCAGCAGCCAACAGGGTAACCAGCCCCAGCATTTT	TRBV7-2	TRBJ1-5	-	-
CASNGQRSTDTQYF	TGTGCCAGCAACGGTCAACGCAGCACAGATACGCAGTATTTT	TRBV14	TRBJ2-3	-	once
CASSPTTGVSNQPQHF	TGTGCCAGTAGTCCAACGACAGGGGTGAGCAATCAGCCCCAGCATTTT	TRBV19	TRBJ1-5	TRBD1	-
CASSFGLAGAETQYF	TGCGCCAGCAGCTTCGGACTAGCGGGAGCAGAGACCCAGTACTTC	TRBV4-3	TRBJ2-5	TRBD2	-
CASSRPTSGRTSSGELFF	TGCGCCAGCAGCCGGCCCACTAGCGGGAGGACCTCATCCGGGGAGCTGTTTTTT	TRBV4-1	TRBJ2-2	TRBD2	-
CASSLRGTGASSFFQDEQYF	TGTGCCAGCAGTTTACGGGGTACAGGGGCCTCCTCCTTTTTCCAGGACGAGCAGTACTTC	TRBV27	TRBJ2-7	TRBD1	-
CASSTRTGGRAFF	TGTGCCAGCAGCACCAGGACAGGGGGACGCGCTTTCTTT	TRBV5-6	TRBJ1-1	TRBD1	-
CASSPYSGMDKGYTF	TGTGCCAGCTCACCATATTCAGGGATGGATAAGGGCTACACCTTC	TRBV18	TRBJ1-2	-	-
CSVLGTVYTEAFF	TGCAGCGTTCTTGGGACAGTTTACACTGAAGCTTTCTTT	TRBV29-1	TRBJ1-1	TRBD1	once
CASTTFKGQFYEQYF	TGTGCCAGCACAACTTTCAAAGGACAATTCTACGAGCAGTACTTC	TRBV28	TRBJ2-7	-	once
CASAGTGGQHYGYTF	TGTGCCAGCGCCGGGACAGGGGGCCAACACTATGGCTACACCTTC	TRBV6-6	TRBJ1-2	TRBD1	-
CASSLGSSYNEQFF	TGTGCCAGCAGCTTGGGGAGCTCCTACAATGAGCAGTTCTTC	TRBV11-3	TRBJ2-1	-	-
CASSLEGQVSQTQYF	TGTGCCAGCAGCCTGGAGGGACAGGTATCGCAGACCCAGTACTTC	TRBV7-7	TRBJ2-5	TRBD1	-
CASSQDRGSTDTQYF	TGCGCCAGCAGCCAAGATCGGGGTAGCACAGATACGCAGTATTTT	TRBV4-1	TRBJ2-3	-	-
CATSTDRASYEQYF	TGTGCCACCAGCACGGACAGGGCGTCCTACGAGCAGTACTTC	TRBV15	TRBJ2-7	TRBD1	-
CSVDGARNTEAFF	TGCAGCGTTGACGGGGCGCGGAACACTGAAGCTTTCTTT	TRBV29-1	TRBJ1-1	-	-
CASSLVRQQHEQFF	TGTGCCAGCAGCTTGGTACGCCAACAGCATGAGCAGTTCTTC	TRBV5-4	TRBJ2-1	-	-
CASSVVGRDGTQYF	TGTGCCAGCAGCGTAGTAGGGCGGGACGGGACCCAGTACTTC	TRBV9	TRBJ2-5	-	-
CASSQPGPRRHEQFF	TGTGCCAGCAGTCAGCCGGGACCACGAAGGCATGAGCAGTTCTTC	TRBV27	TRBJ2-1	-	-
CASSELITGREKLFF	TGTGCCAGCAGTGAATTGATCACAGGCAGGGAAAAACTGTTTTTT	TRBV2	TRBJ1-4	-	-
CASTTSENSVLGYTF	TGTGCCAGCACGACCTCAGAAAACTCCGTTCTTGGCTACACCTTC	TRBV6-5	TRBJ1-2	-	-
CASSSYRGGVYQPQHF	TGTGCCAGCAGTTCGTACAGGGGGGGCGTCTATCAGCCCCAGCATTTT	TRBV6-5	TRBJ1-5	TRBD1	-
CASSPVFPNTGELFF	TGCGCCAGCAGTCCAGTTTTCCCGAACACCGGGGAGCTGTTTTTT	TRBV4-3	TRBJ2-2	-	-
CASSQAPVPTSTNEKLFF	TGCGCCAGCAGCCAAGCCCCAGTCCCAACTTCAACTAATGAAAAACTGTTTTTT	TRBV4-3	TRBJ1-4	-	-
CASGRRDPGNYGYTF	TGTGCCAGCGGGCGCCGGGACCCTGGGAACTATGGCTACACCTTC	TRBV27	TRBJ1-2	-	-
CASSLTGRTEAFF	TGTGCCAGCAGTTTGACAGGGAGGACTGAAGCTTTCTTT	TRBV28	TRBJ1-1	TRBD1	-
CASSQDVGTGGNEQFF	TGCGCCAGCAGCCAAGATGTGGGGACAGGGGGCAATGAGCAGTTCTTC	TRBV4-3	TRBJ2-1	TRBD1	-